This T cell receptor beta chain was observed in a study of shared clonotypes between healthy human individuals. The wider study: A couple of female and a few male donors aged 18 to 49 were enrolled. Points from the study as a whole: Donors were few, which limited the genetic and exposure-history diversity represented. Across subsets, estimated richness was generally greater for naive than for memory populations.

This CDR3 is 12 amino acids long. V dropped 8 bases and J dropped 5; count of bases not matched to a gene: 6. In germline, CDR1 is SQVTM, CDR2 ANQGSEA. Assay: immunoSEQ multiplex PCR; the TCRdb copy retains only in-frame clones and omits some. In the table there are approximately 250,000 clones, over 60% of which are singletons. Notes on this clone: Antigen unknown.

Within Nashville, Tennessee resided all donors, each a Caucasian adult. The chain joins TRBV29-1 to TRBJ2-7; 10 nucleotides match TRBD1. Sequences were obtained from memory CD4+ T cells sorted from blood. Subset of the sample: CD45RA-negative fraction. The source of this sequence is a man aged 25-45 years in good health. DNA of the CDR3: TGCAGCTCCCGGACAGGGGGTGACGAGCAGTACTTC. Translation gives CSSRTGGDEQYF.